What follows is one T cell receptor beta chain and its context. The CDR3 is 13 residues long. Germline V lookup: CDR1 SGHKS, CDR2 YYEKEE (reference sequence). Trimming at V came to 2 bases and at J to 6 bases, leaving 3 bases not matched to a gene. The data originate from a study of blood T cell repertoires in COVID-19. On the study more broadly: Samples taken during acute and convalescent COVID-19 were collected in the United States, Italy and Spain. T cells, B-cell-depleted T cells, or PBMCs supplied cDNA or gDNA.

Authors' processing steps: Nucleated cell number was recorded as an estimate derived from reference gene primer amplification. Repertoires were generated with immunoSEQ multiplex PCR, while TCRdb's copy carries only in-frame clones and drops some. The DNA was the basis for D and trimming; V, J and clone size are from that table. The sample yields more than 95,000 clones, about 83% seen once. This chain uses TRBV5-5 with TRBJ1-2; 8 bases map to TRBD1. The origin of this receptor is a man of 80 years or more with active or convalescent COVID-19. Sequencing was performed on peripheral blood. The CDR3 DNA reads as TGTGCCAGCAGCTTTTCAGGGGGCAATGGCTACACCTTC. As protein: CASSFSGGNGYTF. Full variable domain (remainder filled in from reference TRBV5-5 and TRBJ1-2): DAGVTQSPTHLIKTRGQQVTLRCSPISGHKSVSWYQQVLGQGPQFIFQYYEKEERGRGNFPDRFSARQFPNYSSELNVNALLLGDSALYLCASSFSGGNGYTFGSGTRLTVV.